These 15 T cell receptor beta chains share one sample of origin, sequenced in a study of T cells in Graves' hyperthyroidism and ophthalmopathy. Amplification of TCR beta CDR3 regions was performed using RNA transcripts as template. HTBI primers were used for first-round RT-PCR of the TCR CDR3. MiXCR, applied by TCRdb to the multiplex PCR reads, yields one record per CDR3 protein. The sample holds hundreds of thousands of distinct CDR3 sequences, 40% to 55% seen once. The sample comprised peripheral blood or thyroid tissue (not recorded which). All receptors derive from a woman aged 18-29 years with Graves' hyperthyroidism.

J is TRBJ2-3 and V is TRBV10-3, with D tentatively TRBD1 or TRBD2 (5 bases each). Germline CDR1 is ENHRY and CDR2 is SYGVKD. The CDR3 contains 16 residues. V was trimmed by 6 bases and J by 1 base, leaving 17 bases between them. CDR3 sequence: CAISPGTETRTDTQYF. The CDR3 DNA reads TGTGCCATCAGCCCCGGGACGGAGACCCGCACAGATACGCAGTATTTT.

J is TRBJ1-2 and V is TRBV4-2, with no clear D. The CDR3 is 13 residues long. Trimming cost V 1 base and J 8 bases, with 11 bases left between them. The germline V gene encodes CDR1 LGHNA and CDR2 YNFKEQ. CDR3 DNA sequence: TGTGCCAGCAGCCAAGGGGAGATTCGGGGCTACACCTTC. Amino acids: CASSQGEIRGYTF.

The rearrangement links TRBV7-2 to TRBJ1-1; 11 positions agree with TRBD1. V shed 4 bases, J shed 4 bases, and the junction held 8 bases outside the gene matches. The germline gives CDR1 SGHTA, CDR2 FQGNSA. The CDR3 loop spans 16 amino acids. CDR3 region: CASSSSGTGGGTEAFF. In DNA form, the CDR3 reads TGTGCCAGCAGCTCCTCGGGGACAGGGGGGGGCACTGAAGCTTTCTTT.

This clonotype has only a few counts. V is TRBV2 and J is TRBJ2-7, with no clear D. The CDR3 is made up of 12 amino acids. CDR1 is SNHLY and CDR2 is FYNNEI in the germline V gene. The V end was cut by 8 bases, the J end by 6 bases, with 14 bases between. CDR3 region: CASCGFLCEQYF. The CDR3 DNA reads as TGTGCCAGCTGTGGGTTTTTGTGCGAGCAGTACTTC.

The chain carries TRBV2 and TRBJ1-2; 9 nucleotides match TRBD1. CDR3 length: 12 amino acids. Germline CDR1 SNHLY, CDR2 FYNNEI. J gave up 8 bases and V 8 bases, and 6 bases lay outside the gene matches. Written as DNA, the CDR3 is TGTGCCAGCCGGGACAGGGTGCTCGGCTACACCTTC. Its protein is CASRDRVLGYTF.

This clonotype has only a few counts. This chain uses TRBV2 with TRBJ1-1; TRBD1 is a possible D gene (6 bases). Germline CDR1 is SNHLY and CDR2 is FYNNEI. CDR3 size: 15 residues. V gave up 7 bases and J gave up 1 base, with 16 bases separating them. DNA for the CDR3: TGTGCCAGCATGACGAGGGGGGTCGCGAACACTGAAGCTTTCTTT. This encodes CASMTRGVANTEAFF.

The CDR3 nucleotides read TGTGCCAGCAGTGGACGGGAAGACTATGGCTACACCTTC. This gives the protein CASSGREDYGYTF. J is TRBJ1-2 and V is TRBV12-3 or TRBV12-4; no firm D call. The CDR3 runs to 13 residues. V was shortened by 5 bases and J by 3 bases, with 10 bases between the two germline ends.

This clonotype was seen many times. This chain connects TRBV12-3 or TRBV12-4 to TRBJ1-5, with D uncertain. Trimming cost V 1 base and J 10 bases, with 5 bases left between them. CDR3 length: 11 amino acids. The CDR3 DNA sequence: TGTGCCAGCAGTTTAGGGCTACCCCAGCATTTT. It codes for CASSLGLPQHF.

The CDR3 coding sequence is TGTGCCAGTACTCTGGACAGGGGGGAGCTGTTTTTT. Translated, it gives CASTLDRGELFF. The chain uses TRBV19 and TRBJ2-2; 7 bases map to TRBD1. This CDR3 has 12 residues. CDR1 and CDR2 (germline): LNHDA, SQIVND (reference sequence). Unmatched junction bases numbered 4, after V lost 7 bases and J lost 8 bases.

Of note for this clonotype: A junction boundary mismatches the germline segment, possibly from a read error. This CDR3 reads CASSPRQNFSNQPQHF. The CDR3, as DNA: TGTGCTAGCAGCCCCCGACAGAATTTTAGCAATCAGCCCCAGCATTTT. The chain carries TRBV7-7 and TRBJ1-5, with a weak D call TRBD1 (5 bases). Per the germline V gene, CDR1 is SSHAT and CDR2 is FNYEAQ (reference sequence). The CDR3 runs to 16 residues.

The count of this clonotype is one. DNA of the CDR3: TGTGCCAGCAGTTACAAAGGACAGCGTCTTCAAGAGACCCAGTACTTC. Its translation is CASSYKGQRLQETQYF. V is TRBV6-5 and J is TRBJ2-5; a possible D gene is TRBD1 (6 bases). Germline CDR1 MNHEY, CDR2 SVGAGI. The V gene lost 2 bases and the J gene lost 2 bases, with 15 bases spanning the gap. There are 16 residues in the CDR3.

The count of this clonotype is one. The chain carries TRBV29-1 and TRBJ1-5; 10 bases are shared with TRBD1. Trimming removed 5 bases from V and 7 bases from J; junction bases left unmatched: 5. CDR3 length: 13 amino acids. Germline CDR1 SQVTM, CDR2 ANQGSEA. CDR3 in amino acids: CSVRSDRGQPQHF. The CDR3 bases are TGCAGCGTTAGGTCGGACAGGGGGCAGCCCCAGCATTTT.

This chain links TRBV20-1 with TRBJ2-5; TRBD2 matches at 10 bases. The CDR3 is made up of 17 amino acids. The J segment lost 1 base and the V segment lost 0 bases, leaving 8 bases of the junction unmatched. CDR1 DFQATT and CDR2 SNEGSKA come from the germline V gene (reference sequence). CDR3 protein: CSARDLASGSTQETQYF. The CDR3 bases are TGCAGTGCTAGAGATCTAGCTAGCGGGAGTACCCAAGAGACCCAGTACTTC.

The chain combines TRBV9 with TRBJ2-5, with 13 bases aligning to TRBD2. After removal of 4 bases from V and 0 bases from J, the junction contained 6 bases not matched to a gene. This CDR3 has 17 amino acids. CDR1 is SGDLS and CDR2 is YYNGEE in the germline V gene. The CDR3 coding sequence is TGTGCCAGCAGCCTCTCGACTAGCGGGAGGTACCAAGAGACCCAGTACTTC. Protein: CASSLSTSGRYQETQYF.

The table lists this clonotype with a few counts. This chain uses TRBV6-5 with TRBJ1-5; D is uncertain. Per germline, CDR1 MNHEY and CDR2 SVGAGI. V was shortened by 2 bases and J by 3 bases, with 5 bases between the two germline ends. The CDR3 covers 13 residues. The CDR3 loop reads CASSYSDNQPQHF. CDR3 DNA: TGTGCCAGCAGTTACAGTGACAATCAGCCCCAGCATTTT.